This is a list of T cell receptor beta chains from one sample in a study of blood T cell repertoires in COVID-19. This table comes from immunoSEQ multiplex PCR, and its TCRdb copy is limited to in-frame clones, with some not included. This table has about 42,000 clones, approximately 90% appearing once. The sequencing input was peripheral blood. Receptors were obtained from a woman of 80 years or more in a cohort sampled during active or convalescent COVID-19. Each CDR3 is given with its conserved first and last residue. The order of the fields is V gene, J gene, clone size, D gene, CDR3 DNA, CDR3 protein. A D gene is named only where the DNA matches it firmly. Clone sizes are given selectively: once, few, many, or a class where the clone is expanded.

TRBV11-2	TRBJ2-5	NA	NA	TGTGCCAGCAGCCAAACACAAGAGACCCAGTACTTC	CASSQTQETQYF
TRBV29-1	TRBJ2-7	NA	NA	TGCAGCGTCCCTTCGGGGACTGACTCCTACGAGCAGTACTTC	CSVPSGTDSYEQYF
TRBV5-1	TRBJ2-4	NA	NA	TGCGCCAGCAGCTTGGGAGGGTTAGGCATTCAGTACTTC	CASSLGGLGIQYF
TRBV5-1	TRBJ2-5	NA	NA	TGCGCCAGCAGCTTGGGAGGTAGCGGAAACCCGGGGCAAGAGACCCAGTACTTC	CASSLGGSGNPGQETQYF
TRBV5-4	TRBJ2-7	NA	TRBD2	TGTGCCAGCAGCTCCTTGGGGACTAGAGGATACGAGCAGTACTTC	CASSSLGTRGYEQYF
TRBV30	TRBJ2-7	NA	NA	TGTGCCTGGAGTCTTACCGGGGTCGGGCAGTACTTC	CAWSLTGVGQYF
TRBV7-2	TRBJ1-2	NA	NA	TGTGCCAGCAGCCTCCTAGGGGTAACTCGTGACTATGGCTACACCTTC	CASSLLGVTRDYGYTF
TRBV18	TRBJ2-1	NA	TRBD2	TGTGCCAGCTCACCACGGACTAGCGGGGGGTATAATGAGCAGTTCTTC	CASSPRTSGGYNEQFF
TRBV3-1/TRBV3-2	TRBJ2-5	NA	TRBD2	TGTGCCAGCAGCCGCCTCCTAGCGGGGGAGACCCAGTACTTC	CASSRLLAGETQYF
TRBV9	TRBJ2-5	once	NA	TGTGCCAGCAGCATTGCGGGGTCCCAAGAGACCCAGTACTTC	CASSIAGSQETQYF
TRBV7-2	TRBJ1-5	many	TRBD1	TGTGCCAGCAGCTTAGCCCTCGACAGGGGTGGCAATCAGCCCCAGCATTTT	CASSLALDRGGNQPQHF
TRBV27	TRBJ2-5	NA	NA	TGTGCCAGCAGTTTACGACAGGACCAAGAGACCCAGTACTTC	CASSLRQDQETQYF
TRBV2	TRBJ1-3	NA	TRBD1	TGTGCCAGCATACAGGGGTATGGAAACACCATATATTTT	CASIQGYGNTIYF
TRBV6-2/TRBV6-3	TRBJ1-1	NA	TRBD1	TGTGCCAGCAGTTACGGGACAGTTGAAGCTTTCTTT	CASSYGTVEAFF
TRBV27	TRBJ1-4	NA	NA	TGTGCCAGCAGTTTAAGCGGGGGCACTAATGAAAAACTGTTTTTT	CASSLSGGTNEKLFF
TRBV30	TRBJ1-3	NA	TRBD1	TGTGCCTGGAGGGGACAGGGGGGTGGAAACACCATATATTTT	CAWRGQGGGNTIYF
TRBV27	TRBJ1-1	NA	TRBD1	TGTGCCAGCAGTAAGCGGGGACAGGGGAAAGGAGACACTGAAGCTTTCTTT	CASSKRGQGKGDTEAFF
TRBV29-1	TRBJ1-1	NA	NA	TGCAGCGTTGATCAGAACACTGAAGCTTTCTTT	CSVDQNTEAFF
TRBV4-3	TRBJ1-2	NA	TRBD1	TGCGCCAGCAGCAACCCAGGGGGCCATGGCTACACCTTC	CASSNPGGHGYTF
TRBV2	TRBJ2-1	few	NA	TGTGCCAGCAGTGATAACGGCTACAATGAGCAGTTCTTC	CASSDNGYNEQFF
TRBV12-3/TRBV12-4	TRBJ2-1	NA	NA	TGTGCCAGCAGTGAAACAGGGAATGAGCAGTTCTTC	CASSETGNEQFF
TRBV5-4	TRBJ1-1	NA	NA	TGTGCCAGCAGTTACCCGGGGGTGCACACTGAAGCTTTCTTT	CASSYPGVHTEAFF
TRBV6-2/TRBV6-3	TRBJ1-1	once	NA	TGTGCCAGCAGTTACTCTGGGGGGACCACTGAAGCTTTCTTT	CASSYSGGTTEAFF
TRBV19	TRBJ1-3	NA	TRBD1	TGTGCCAGTGCGACAGGGAGATCTGGAAACACCATATATTTT	CASATGRSGNTIYF
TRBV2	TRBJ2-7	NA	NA	TGTGCCAGCAGTGCCTGGGTGACATACGAGCAGTACTTC	CASSAWVTYEQYF
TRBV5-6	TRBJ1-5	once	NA	TGTGCCAGCAGCATGAAGGGGTTCCGTCAGCCCCAGCATTTT	CASSMKGFRQPQHF
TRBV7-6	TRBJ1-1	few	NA	TGTGCCAGCAGCCCCTCAGTGGTTACTGAAGCTTTCTTT	CASSPSVVTEAFF
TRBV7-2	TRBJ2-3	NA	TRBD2	TGTGCCAGCAGGGAATCCGGACTAGCGGCAGATACGCAGTATTTT	CASRESGLAADTQYF
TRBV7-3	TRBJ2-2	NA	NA	TGTGCCAGCAGAAAGCGGGACATCTCCACCGGGGAGCTGTTTTTT	CASRKRDISTGELFF
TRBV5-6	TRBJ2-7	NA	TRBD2	TGTGCCAGCAGCTTGGATTCTCTTACACTAGCGGGAACCGAGCAGTACTTC	CASSLDSLTLAGTEQYF
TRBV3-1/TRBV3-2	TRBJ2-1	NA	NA	TGTGCCAGCAGCCAAGCCGGGAAGGTATCCTACAATGAGCAGTTCTTC	CASSQAGKVSYNEQFF
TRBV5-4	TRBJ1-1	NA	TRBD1	TGTGCCAGCAGCCGCAGGACCGGGACAGGGGGAGCTGATGGGACTGAAGCTTTCTTT	CASSRRTGTGGADGTEAFF
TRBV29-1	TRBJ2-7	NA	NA	TGCAGCGTTGGGACAGCATACGAGCAGTACTTC	CSVGTAYEQYF
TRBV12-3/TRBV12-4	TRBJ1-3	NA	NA	TGTGCCAGCAGTCTCGGAAACACCATATATTTT	CASSLGNTIYF
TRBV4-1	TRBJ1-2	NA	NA	TGCGCCAGCAGCCAAGATTTAATCCGGGGCAGCAGTACCCCGGGGGGCTATGGCTACACCTTC	CASSQDLIRGSSTPGGYGYTF
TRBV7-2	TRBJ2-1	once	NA	TGTGCCAGCAGCCCAAAACATATGTCCTACAATGAGCAGTTCTTC	CASSPKHMSYNEQFF
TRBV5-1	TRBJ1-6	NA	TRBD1	TGCGCCAGCAGCTTCAGTGGACAGGGAGATTCACCCCTCCACTTT	CASSFSGQGDSPLHF
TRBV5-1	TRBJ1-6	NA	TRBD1	TGCGCCAGCAGCTTGGAGGGACAGGGTTTTTGGAATTCACCCCTCCACTTT	CASSLEGQGFWNSPLHF
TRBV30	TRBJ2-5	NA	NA	TGTGCCTGGAGTGTTAGCGGAGAGACCCAGTACTTC	CAWSVSGETQYF
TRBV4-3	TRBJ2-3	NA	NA	TGCGCCAGCAGCCAAGATCAGGGCTACACAGATACGCAGTATTTT	CASSQDQGYTDTQYF
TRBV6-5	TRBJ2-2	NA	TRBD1	TGTGCCAGCAGTTACACGTGGACAGGGCCCACCGGGGAGCTGTTTTTT	CASSYTWTGPTGELFF
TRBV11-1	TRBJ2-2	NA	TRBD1	TGTGCCAGCAGCTCAGGGGGCCCAGAGCTGTTTTTT	CASSSGGPELFF
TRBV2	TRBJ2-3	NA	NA	TGTGCCAGCTACCGTACGGGAGTCACAGATACGCAGTATTTT	CASYRTGVTDTQYF